Sequencing of this TCR beta chain was carried out in a study of response to subunit inactivated influenza vaccine. General study findings and limits: Authors suggested few new T cells are recruited by each seasonal influenza vaccination.

This CDR3 region has 14 residues. CDR1 is MNHEY and CDR2 is SVGAGI in the germline V gene. The V end lost 4 bases, the J end lost 0 bases, and 9 bases lay between the germline ends. Of note for this clonotype: The antigen is undetermined.

TCRdb re-derived calls from the RT-PCR reads in MiXCR, one entry per CDR3 protein. Seen here are over 650,000 distinct CDR3 sequences, approximately 17% observed once, and the top ten hold roughly a tenth. The sequence was obtained from a man aged 50 to 60 who received an inactivated influenza vaccine. This specimen was PBMCs from blood, taken more than 4 days after vaccination. This sequence joins TRBV6-5 and TRBJ1-1; D is uncertain. CDR3 bases: TGTGCCAGCAGTTCCACACAGTTGAACACTGAAGCTTTCTTT. Translation: CASSSTQLNTEAFF.